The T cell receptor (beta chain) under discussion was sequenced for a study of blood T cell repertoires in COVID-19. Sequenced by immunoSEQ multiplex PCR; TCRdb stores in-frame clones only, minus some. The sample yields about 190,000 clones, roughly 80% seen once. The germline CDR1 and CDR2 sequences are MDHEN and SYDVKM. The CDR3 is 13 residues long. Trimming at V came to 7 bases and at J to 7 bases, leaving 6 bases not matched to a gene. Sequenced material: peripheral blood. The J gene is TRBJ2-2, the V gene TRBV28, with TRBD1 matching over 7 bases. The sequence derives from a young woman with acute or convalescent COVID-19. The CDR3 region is CASTSRGHGELFF. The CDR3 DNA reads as TGTGCCAGCACCTCGAGGGGGCACGGGGAGCTGTTTTTT.